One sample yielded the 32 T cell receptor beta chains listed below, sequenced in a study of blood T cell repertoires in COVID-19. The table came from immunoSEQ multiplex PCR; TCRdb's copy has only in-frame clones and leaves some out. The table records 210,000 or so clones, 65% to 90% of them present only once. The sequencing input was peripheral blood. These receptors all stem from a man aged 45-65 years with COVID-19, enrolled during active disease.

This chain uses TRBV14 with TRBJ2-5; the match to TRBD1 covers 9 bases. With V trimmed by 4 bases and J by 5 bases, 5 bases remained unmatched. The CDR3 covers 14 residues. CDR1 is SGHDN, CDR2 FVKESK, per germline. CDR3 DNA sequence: TGTGCCAGCAGCCCTCGGGACAGGGACGAGACCCAGTACTTC. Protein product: CASSPRDRDETQYF.

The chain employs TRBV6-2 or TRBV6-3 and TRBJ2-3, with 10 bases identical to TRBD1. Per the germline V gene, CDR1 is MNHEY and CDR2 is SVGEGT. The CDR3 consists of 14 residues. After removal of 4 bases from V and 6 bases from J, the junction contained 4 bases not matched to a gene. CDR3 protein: CASSFGTGADTQYF. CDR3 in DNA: TGTGCCAGCAGTTTCGGGACAGGGGCCGATACGCAGTATTTT.

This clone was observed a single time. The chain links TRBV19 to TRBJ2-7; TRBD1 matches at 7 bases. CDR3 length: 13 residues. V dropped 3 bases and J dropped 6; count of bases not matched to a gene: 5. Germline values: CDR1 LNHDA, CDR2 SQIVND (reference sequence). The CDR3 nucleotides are TGTGCCAGTAGTATTGACAGGGTATCCGAGCAGTACTTC. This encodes CASSIDRVSEQYF.

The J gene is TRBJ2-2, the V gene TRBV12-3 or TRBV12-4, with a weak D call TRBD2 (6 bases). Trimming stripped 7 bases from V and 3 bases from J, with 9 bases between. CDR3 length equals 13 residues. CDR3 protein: CASIRDYTGELFF. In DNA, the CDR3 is TGTGCCAGCATCAGGGACTACACCGGGGAGCTGTTTTTT.

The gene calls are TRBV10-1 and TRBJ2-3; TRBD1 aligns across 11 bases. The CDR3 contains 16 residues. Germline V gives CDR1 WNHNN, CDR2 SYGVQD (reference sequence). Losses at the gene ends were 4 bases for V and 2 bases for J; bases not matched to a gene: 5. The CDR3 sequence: CASSGGTGGLTDTQYF. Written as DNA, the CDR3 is TGCGCCAGCAGTGGAGGGACAGGGGGACTCACAGATACGCAGTATTTT.

The CDR3, as DNA: TGTGCCAGCAGCTTAGTACAGGGGATCAATCAGCCCCAGCATTTT. This codes for CASSLVQGINQPQHF. The chain combines TRBV7-2 with TRBJ1-5, with 7 bases fitting TRBD1. Germline CDR1 SGHTA, CDR2 FQGNSA. Germline trimming cut 1 base from V and 3 bases from J; bases unmatched to any gene: 3. The CDR3 runs 15 residues.

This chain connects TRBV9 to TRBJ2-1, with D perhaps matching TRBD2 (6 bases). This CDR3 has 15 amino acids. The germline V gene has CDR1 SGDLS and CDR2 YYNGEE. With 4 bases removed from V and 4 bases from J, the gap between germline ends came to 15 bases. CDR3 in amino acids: CASSPGSSGYNEQFF. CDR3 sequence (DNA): TGTGCCAGCAGCCCGGGAAGTAGCGGATACAATGAGCAGTTCTTC. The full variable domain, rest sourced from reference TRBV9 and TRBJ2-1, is DSGVTQTPKHLITATGQRVTLRCSPRSGDLSVYWYQQSLDQGLQFLIQYYNGEERAKGNILERFSAQQFPDLHSELNLSSLELGDSALYFCASSPGSSGYNEQFFGPGTRLTVL.

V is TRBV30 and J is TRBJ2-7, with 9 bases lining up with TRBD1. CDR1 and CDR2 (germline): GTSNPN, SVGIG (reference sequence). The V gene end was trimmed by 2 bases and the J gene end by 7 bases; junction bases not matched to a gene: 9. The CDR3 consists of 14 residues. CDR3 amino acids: CAWSTTGGAGEQYF. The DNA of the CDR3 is TGTGCCTGGAGTACCACAGGGGGCGCGGGGGAGCAGTACTTC.

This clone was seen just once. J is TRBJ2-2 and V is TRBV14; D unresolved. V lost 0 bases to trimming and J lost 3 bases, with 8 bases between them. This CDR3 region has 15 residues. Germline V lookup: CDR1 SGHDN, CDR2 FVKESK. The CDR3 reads CASSQDLRYTGELFF. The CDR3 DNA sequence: TGTGCCAGCAGCCAAGACCTTCGTTACACCGGGGAGCTGTTTTTT.

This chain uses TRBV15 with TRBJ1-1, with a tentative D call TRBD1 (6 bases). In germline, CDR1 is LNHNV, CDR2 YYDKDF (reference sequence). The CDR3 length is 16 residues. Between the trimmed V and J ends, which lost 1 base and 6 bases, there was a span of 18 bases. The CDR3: CATSRVGARGFAEAFF. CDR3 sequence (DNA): TGTGCCACCAGCAGAGTAGGCGCCAGGGGCTTCGCTGAAGCTTTCTTT.

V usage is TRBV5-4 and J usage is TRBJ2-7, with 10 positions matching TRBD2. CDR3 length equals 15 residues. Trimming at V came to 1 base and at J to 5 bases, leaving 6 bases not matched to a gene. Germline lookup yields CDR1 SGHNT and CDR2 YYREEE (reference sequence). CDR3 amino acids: CASSLHSGGSNEQYF. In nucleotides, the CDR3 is TGTGCCAGCAGCTTGCATAGCGGGGGGTCTAACGAGCAGTACTTC.

In DNA, the CDR3 is TGTGCCAGTAGTATAGGGGACAGGGGTCGAACTGAAGCTTTCTTT. Amino acid sequence: CASSIGDRGRTEAFF. This rearrangement joins TRBV19 to TRBJ1-1, with TRBD1 identical over 10 bases. V shed 1 base, J shed 5 bases, and the junction held 4 bases outside the gene matches. CDR3 size: 15 residues. Germline-derived CDR1 and CDR2 are LNHDA and SQIVND (reference sequence).

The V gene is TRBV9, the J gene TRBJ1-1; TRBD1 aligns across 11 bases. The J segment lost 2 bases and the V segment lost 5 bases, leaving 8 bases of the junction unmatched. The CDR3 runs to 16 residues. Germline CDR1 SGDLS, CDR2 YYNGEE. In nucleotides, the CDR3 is TGTGCCAGCAGTCGCCTGGGACAGGGGGTAAACACTGAAGCTTTCTTT. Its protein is CASSRLGQGVNTEAFF.

The CDR3 loop reads CASSTEVVSGNTIYF. The DNA of the CDR3 is TGTGCCAGCAGCACCGAGGTTGTCTCTGGAAACACCATATATTTT. This chain uses TRBV9 with TRBJ1-3; unclear D gene. V was clipped by 4 bases and J by 0 bases, with 11 bases between them. Germline CDR1 and CDR2: SGDLS and YYNGEE. The length of the CDR3 is 15 residues.

CDR3 sequence (DNA): TGCAGCGTTGTTTCCTTTTTGGGGAGTAGGGCTGAAGCTTTCTTT. Its translation: CSVVSFLGSRAEAFF. V and J are TRBV29-1 and TRBJ1-1, with D unclear. The CDR3 spans 15 residues. Germline V CDR1 and CDR2: SQVTM, ANQGSEA. V was trimmed by 4 bases and J by 6 bases, leaving 21 bases between them. The variable domain in full, completed from reference TRBV29-1 and TRBJ1-1, reads SAVISQKPSRDICQRGTSLTIQCQVDSQVTMMFWYRQQPGQSLTLIATANQGSEATYESGFVIDKFPISRPNLTFSTLTVSNMSPEDSSIYLCSVVSFLGSRAEAFFGQGTRLTVV.

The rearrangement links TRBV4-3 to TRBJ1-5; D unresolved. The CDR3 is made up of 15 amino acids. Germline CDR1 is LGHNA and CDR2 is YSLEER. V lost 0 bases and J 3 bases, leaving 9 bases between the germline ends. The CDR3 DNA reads TGCGCCAGCAGCCAAGATGGGAGAACCAATCAGCCCCAGCATTTT. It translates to CASSQDGRTNQPQHF.

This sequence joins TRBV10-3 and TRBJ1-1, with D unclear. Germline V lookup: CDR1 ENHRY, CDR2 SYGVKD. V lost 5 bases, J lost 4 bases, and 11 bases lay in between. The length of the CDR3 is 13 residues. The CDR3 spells CAISLDRGTEAFF. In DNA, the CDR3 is TGTGCCATCAGTCTTGATCGAGGCACTGAAGCTTTCTTT.

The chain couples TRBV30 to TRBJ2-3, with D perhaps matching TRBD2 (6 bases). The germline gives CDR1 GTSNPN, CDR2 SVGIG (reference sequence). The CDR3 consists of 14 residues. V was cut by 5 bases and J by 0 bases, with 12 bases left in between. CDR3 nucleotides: TGTGCCTGGGGGAGGCTTTCTAGCACAGATACGCAGTATTTT. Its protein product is CAWGRLSSTDTQYF.

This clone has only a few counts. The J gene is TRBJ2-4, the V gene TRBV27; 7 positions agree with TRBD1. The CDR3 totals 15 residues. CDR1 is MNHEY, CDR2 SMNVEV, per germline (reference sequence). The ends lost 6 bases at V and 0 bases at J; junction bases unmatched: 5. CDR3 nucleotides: TGTGCCAGCAGCCGGGACAGTCTAGCCAAAAACATTCAGTACTTC. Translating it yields CASSRDSLAKNIQYF.

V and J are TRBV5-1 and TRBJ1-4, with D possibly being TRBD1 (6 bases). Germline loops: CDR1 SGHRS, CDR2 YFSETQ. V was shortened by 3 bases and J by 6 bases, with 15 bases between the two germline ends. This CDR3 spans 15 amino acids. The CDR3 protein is CASSSVEGGYEKLFF. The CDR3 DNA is TGCGCCAGCAGCTCGGTAGAGGGGGGGTATGAAAAACTGTTTTTT.

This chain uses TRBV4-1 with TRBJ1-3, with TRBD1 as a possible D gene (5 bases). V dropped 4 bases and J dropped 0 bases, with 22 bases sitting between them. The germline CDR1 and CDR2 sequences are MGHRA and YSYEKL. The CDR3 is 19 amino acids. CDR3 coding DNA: TGCGCCAGCAGCCGCCTAGGGGCCAGGCCCAGCAACTCTGGAAACACCATATATTTT. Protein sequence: CASSRLGARPSNSGNTIYF.

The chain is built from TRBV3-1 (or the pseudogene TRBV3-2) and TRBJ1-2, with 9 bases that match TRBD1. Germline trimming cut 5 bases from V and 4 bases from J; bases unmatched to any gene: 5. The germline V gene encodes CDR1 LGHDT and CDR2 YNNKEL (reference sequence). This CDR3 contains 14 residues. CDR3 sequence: CASSGTGLSYGYTF. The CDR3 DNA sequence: TGTGCCAGCAGCGGGACAGGGCTGAGCTATGGCTACACCTTC.

The CDR3: CAWSRYGPMRPLTPSTNYGYTF. As DNA, the CDR3 is TGTGCCTGGAGCCGATATGGGCCCATGAGACCGCTAACTCCCTCTACTAACTATGGCTACACCTTC. The chain carries TRBV30 and TRBJ1-2; D is unresolved. The V end was cut by 3 bases, the J end by 0 bases, with 35 bases between. Germline lookup yields CDR1 GTSNPN and CDR2 SVGIG (reference sequence). This CDR3 has 22 residues.

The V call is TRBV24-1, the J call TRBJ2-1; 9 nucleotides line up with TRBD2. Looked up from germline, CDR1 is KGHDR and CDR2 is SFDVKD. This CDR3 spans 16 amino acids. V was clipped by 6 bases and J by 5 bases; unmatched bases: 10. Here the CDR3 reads CATSRQGGGDHNEQFF. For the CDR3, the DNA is TGTGCCACCAGTCGTCAAGGCGGGGGGGACCACAATGAGCAGTTCTTC.

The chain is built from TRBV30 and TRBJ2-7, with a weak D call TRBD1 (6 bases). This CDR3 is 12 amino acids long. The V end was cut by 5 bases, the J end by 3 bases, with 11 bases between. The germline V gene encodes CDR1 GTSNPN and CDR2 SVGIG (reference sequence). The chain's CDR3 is CAWETGNYEQYF. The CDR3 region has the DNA TGTGCCTGGGAGACAGGAAACTACGAGCAGTACTTC.

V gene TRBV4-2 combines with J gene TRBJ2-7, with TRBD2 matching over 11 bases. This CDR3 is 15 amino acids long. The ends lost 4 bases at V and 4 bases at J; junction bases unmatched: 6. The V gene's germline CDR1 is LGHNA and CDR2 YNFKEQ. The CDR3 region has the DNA TGTGCCAGCAGCCCAAGTAGCGGGGGGGCTTACGAGCAGTACTTC. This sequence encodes CASSPSSGGAYEQYF.

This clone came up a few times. The CDR3 spells CASSRPTGTGTSPLHF. Here the CDR3 DNA reads TGTGCCAGCAGCCGTCCCACCGGGACAGGGACTTCACCCCTCCACTTT. This chain joins TRBV6-2 or TRBV6-3 and TRBJ1-6; TRBD1 matches 9 bases. The CDR3 totals 16 residues. Trimming at V came to 6 bases and at J to 9 bases, leaving 12 bases not matched to a gene. Germline CDR1 and CDR2: MNHEY and SVGEGT.

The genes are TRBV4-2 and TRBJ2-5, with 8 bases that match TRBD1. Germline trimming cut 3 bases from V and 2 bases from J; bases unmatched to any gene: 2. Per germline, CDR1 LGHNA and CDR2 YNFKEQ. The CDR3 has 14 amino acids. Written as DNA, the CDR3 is TGTGCCAGCAGCCATACAGGGGGGCAAGAGACCCAGTACTTC. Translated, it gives CASSHTGGQETQYF.

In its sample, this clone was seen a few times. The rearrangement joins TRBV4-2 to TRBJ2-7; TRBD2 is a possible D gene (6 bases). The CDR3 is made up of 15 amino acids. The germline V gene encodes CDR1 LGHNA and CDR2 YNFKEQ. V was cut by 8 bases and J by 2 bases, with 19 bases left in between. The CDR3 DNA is TGTGCCAGCGCAATCGCGTCGGGGGTAGCCTACGAGCAGTACTTC. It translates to CASAIASGVAYEQYF.

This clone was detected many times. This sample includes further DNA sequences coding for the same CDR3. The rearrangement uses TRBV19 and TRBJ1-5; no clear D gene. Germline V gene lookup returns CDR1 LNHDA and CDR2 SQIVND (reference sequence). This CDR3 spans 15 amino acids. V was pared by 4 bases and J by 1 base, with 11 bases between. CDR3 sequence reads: CASSNGRASNQPQHF. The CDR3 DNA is TGTGCCAGTAGTAATGGGAGGGCCAGCAATCAGCCCCAGCATTTT.

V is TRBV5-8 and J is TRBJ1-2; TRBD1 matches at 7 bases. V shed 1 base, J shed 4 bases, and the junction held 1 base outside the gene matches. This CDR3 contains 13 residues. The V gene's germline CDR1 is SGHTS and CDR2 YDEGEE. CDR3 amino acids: CASSLTGAYGYTF. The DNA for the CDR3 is TGTGCCAGCAGCTTGACAGGGGCCTATGGCTACACCTTC.

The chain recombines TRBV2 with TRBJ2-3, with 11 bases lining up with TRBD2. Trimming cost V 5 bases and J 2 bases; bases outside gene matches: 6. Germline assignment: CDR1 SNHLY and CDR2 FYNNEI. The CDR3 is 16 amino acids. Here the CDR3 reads CASSLSSGGFTDTQYF. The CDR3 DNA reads TGTGCCAGCAGTTTATCTAGCGGGGGGTTCACAGATACGCAGTATTTT.